The clone carrying this T cell receptor (beta chain) came up a few times. The sample holds other DNA sequences that translate to the same CDR3. These data belong to a study of blood T cell repertoires in COVID-19. Study context: Whether acute or convalescent, the COVID-19 samples came from the United States, Italy and Spain. PBMCs, B-cell-depleted T cells, or T cells were the source of the cDNA or gDNA that made up the material.

The CDR3 runs 15 residues. CDR1 is SNHLY and CDR2 is FYNNEI in the germline V gene. Losses at the gene ends were 8 bases for V and 5 bases for J; bases not matched to a gene: 7. Original processing methods: The assay estimated nucleated cells by amplifying reference gene primers. Repertoires were generated with immunoSEQ multiplex PCR, while TCRdb's copy carries only in-frame clones and drops some. V and J calls and clone size are given by that table; D and trimming were obtained from the DNA. The profile shows more than 100,000 clones, 81% of them singletons. Sequenced input: peripheral blood. This TCR derives from a woman aged 60-70 years with active or convalescent COVID-19. This sequence joins TRBV2 and TRBJ2-5, with 14 positions matching TRBD2. CDR3 in amino acids: CASSGLAGAEETQYF. The CDR3 nucleotides are TGTGCCAGCTCGGGACTAGCGGGAGCAGAGGAGACCCAGTACTTC. Variable domain in full (rest from reference TRBV2 and TRBJ2-5): EPEVTQTPSHQVTQMGQEVILRCVPISNHLYFYWYRQILGQKVEFLVSFYNNEISEKSEIFDDQFSVERPDGSNFTLKIRSTKLEDSAMYFCASSGLAGAEETQYFGPGTRLLVL.